The 25 T cell receptor beta chains presented below share a single source sample, sequenced in a study of blood T cell repertoires in COVID-19. This table comes from immunoSEQ multiplex PCR, and its TCRdb copy is limited to in-frame clones, with some not included. The sample lists around 250,000 clones, 89% occurring once. Input material: peripheral blood. These receptors were obtained from a woman between 40 and 55 years old who had recovered from COVID-19.

The chain employs TRBV6-5 and TRBJ1-4, with D uncertain. Germline CDR1 is MNHEY and CDR2 is SVGAGI. The CDR3 has 14 amino acids. Trimming removed 7 bases from V and 0 bases from J, with 9 bases in between. The CDR3 coding sequence is TGTGCCAGCAATTCAGGTGCAACTAATGAAAAACTGTTTTTT. Translated: CASNSGATNEKLFF.

The chain is built from TRBV6-6 and TRBJ1-3, with 8 bases that match TRBD1. Germline-derived CDR1 and CDR2 are MNHNY and SVGAGI (reference sequence). Trimming cost V 4 bases and J 4 bases; bases outside gene matches: 3. The CDR3 runs 14 residues. Here the CDR3 DNA reads TGTGCCAGCAGTTCCGGACAGGGAGGAAACACCATATATTTT. It specifies CASSSGQGGNTIYF.

The chain joins TRBV24-1 to TRBJ2-2; 10 nucleotides align to TRBD1. CDR1 is KGHDR, CDR2 SFDVKD, per germline. Trimming at V came to 3 bases and at J to 4 bases, leaving 19 bases not matched to a gene. This CDR3 comprises 21 residues. CDR3 in amino acids: CATSDPYEPYRTGGSTGELFF. The CDR3 coding sequence is TGTGCCACCAGTGATCCCTACGAGCCATATCGGACAGGGGGAAGCACCGGGGAGCTGTTTTTT.

V and J are TRBV7-7 and TRBJ2-7; 7 bases line up with TRBD1. The CDR3 has 13 amino acids. Germline values: CDR1 SSHAT, CDR2 FNYEAQ (reference sequence). The V segment lost 3 bases and the J segment 3 bases; nucleotides outside the gene matches: 2. CDR3 DNA: TGTGCCAGCAGCTTGGGGGACAGCTACGAGCAGTACTTC. Translating it yields CASSLGDSYEQYF.

In DNA, the CDR3 is TGTGCCAGCAGTGGGACTCACGGTAATGAAAAACTGTTTTTT. This encodes CASSGTHGNEKLFF. The chain couples TRBV2 to TRBJ1-4; D uncertain. V was pared by 4 bases and J by 4 bases, with 10 bases between. From germline, CDR1 is SNHLY and CDR2 FYNNEI. The CDR3 is 14 residues long.

The rearrangement joins TRBV12-3 or TRBV12-4 to TRBJ2-1; D is undetermined. Trimming took off 6 bases at V and 5 bases at J, with 5 bases between the two ends. The CDR3 length is 11 residues. CDR3 nucleotide sequence: TGTGCCAGCAGATCGGACAATGAGCAGTTCTTC. Encoded protein: CASRSDNEQFF.

The genes are TRBV27 and TRBJ2-5; D not certain. The CDR3 loop spans 14 amino acids. CDR1 and CDR2 from the germline V gene are MNHEY and SMNVEV (reference sequence). V dropped 2 bases and J dropped 2 bases, with 9 bases sitting between them. CDR3: CASSLRSLQETQYF. The DNA for the CDR3 is TGTGCCAGCAGTTTACGGTCGTTACAAGAGACCCAGTACTTC.

As for this clone: Compared with germline, one end of the junction differs, possibly owing to a read error. The chain links TRBV18 to TRBJ2-5; 7 bases fit TRBD1. The CDR3 loop spans 17 amino acids. Per germline, CDR1 KGHSH and CDR2 LQKENI. The CDR3 reads CASSPQLRGQPQETQYF. The CDR3 region has the DNA TGTGCCAGCTCCCCACAGCTCCGGGGACAGCCCCAAGAGACCCAGTACTTC.

The chain is built from TRBV2 and TRBJ2-7, with no clear D. The V end lost 3 bases, the J end lost 0 bases, and 9 bases lay between the germline ends. The CDR3 extends over 14 amino acids. The germline V gene encodes CDR1 SNHLY and CDR2 FYNNEI. CDR3 coding DNA: TGTGCCAGCAGTGATTGGGCCGTCTCCTACGAGCAGTACTTC. It codes for CASSDWAVSYEQYF.

CDR3 region: CAISELDRGGGEQYF. CDR3 nucleotide sequence: TGTGCCATCAGTGAGTTGGACAGGGGCGGGGGCGAGCAGTACTTC. The rearrangement uses TRBV10-3 and TRBJ2-7; 9 positions match TRBD1. J lost 6 bases, V lost 1 base, and 7 bases had no gene match. CDR3 length equals 15 residues. Germline V gene data show CDR1 as ENHRY and CDR2 as SYGVKD.

The rearrangement joins TRBV10-3 to TRBJ2-2, with 7 positions matching TRBD1. The ends lost 2 bases at V and 2 bases at J; junction bases unmatched: 5. The CDR3 consists of 16 residues. CDR1 is ENHRY, CDR2 SYGVKD, per germline. The CDR3 nucleotides read TGTGCCATCAGTGAGACCGGACAGGCAAACACCGGGGAGCTGTTTTTT. Translation gives CAISETGQANTGELFF.

This chain connects TRBV6-5 to TRBJ2-1; 10 bases map to TRBD2. The trim removed 7 bases at V and 6 bases at J, leaving 9 bases unmatched. The length of the CDR3 is 15 residues. Germline V gene lookup returns CDR1 MNHEY and CDR2 SVGAGI. The CDR3: CASTHRTSGGNEQFF. CDR3 sequence (DNA): TGTGCCAGCACCCACAGGACTAGCGGCGGCAATGAGCAGTTCTTC.

The J gene is TRBJ1-4, the V gene TRBV7-9; no clear D. Germline V gene lookup returns CDR1 SEHNR and CDR2 FQNEAQ (reference sequence). This CDR3 has 16 residues. Trimming left V 5 bases short and J 2 bases short, with 15 bases between. The CDR3 nucleotides are TGTGCCAGCAGCCAGCCCCCGGGGAAGACTAATGAAAAACTGTTTTTT. It codes for CASSQPPGKTNEKLFF.

The chain links TRBV28 to TRBJ2-1, with D tentatively TRBD1 (5 bases). Germline CDR1 reads MDHEN; CDR2 reads SYDVKM. The V end was cut by 5 bases, the J end by 4 bases, with 12 bases between. CDR3 length: 14 amino acids. Here the CDR3 reads CASSGPDTYNEQFF. The CDR3 bases are TGTGCCAGCAGTGGTCCGGACACATACAATGAGCAGTTCTTC.

CDR3 residues: CASSRAGKRGGDPATNEKLFF. The CDR3 nucleotides are TGTGCCAGCAGTCGCGCCGGAAAAAGAGGGGGCGACCCTGCAACTAATGAAAAACTGTTTTTT. The gene calls are TRBV28 and TRBJ1-4; 7 positions match TRBD1. Germline-derived CDR1 and CDR2 are MDHEN and SYDVKM. The CDR3 contains 21 residues. V lost 5 bases, J lost 0 bases, and 21 bases stayed unmatched. The full variable domain, completed using reference TRBV28 and TRBJ1-4, is DVKVTQSSRYLVKRTGEKVFLECVQDMDHENMFWYRQDPGLGLRLIYFSYDVKMKEKGDIPEGYSVSREKKERFSLILESASTNQTSMYLCASSRAGKRGGDPATNEKLFFGSGTQLSVL.

The chain has TRBV28 and TRBJ2-5; D remains unclear. This CDR3 comprises 11 residues. Trimming took off 7 bases at V and 5 bases at J, with 8 bases between the two ends. Germline-derived CDR1 and CDR2 are MDHEN and SYDVKM. CDR3 sequence: CASTAAETQYF. The CDR3 nucleotides read TGTGCCAGCACCGCTGCGGAGACCCAGTACTTC.

The genes are TRBV3-1 (or the pseudogene TRBV3-2) and TRBJ2-5, with D perhaps TRBD2 (6 bases). Germline V CDR1 and CDR2: LGHDT, YNNKEL (reference sequence). This CDR3 has 14 residues. V lost 6 bases to trimming and J lost 2 bases, with 13 bases between them. CDR3 in DNA: TGTGCCAGCAGTCCCGCCGGGACTCAAGAGACCCAGTACTTC. As protein: CASSPAGTQETQYF.

This chain uses TRBV7-2 with TRBJ2-3, with D possibly matching TRBD2 (6 bases). The CDR3 runs 15 residues. CDR1 and CDR2 (germline): SGHTA, FQGNSA. V was shortened by 0 bases and J by 2 bases, with 9 bases between the two germline ends. The CDR3 is CASSLASGVTDTQYF. The CDR3, as DNA: TGTGCCAGCAGCTTAGCTTCGGGGGTCACAGATACGCAGTATTTT.

V is TRBV4-3 and J is TRBJ2-1, with D unclear. V lost 0 bases and J 0 bases, leaving 12 bases between the germline ends. The CDR3 runs 17 residues. The germline gives CDR1 LGHNA, CDR2 YSLEER. The CDR3: CASSQDRSRSSYNEQFF. The CDR3 DNA reads TGCGCCAGCAGCCAAGATAGAAGCCGAAGCTCCTACAATGAGCAGTTCTTC.

The rearrangement links TRBV4-1 to TRBJ1-2; 11 positions match TRBD1. From germline, CDR1 is MGHRA and CDR2 YSYEKL. This CDR3 contains 15 residues. V lost 1 base, J lost 13 bases, and 11 bases stayed unmatched. CDR3 protein: CASSQGTGGPQSSTF. Written as DNA, the CDR3 is TGCGCCAGCAGCCAAGGGACAGGGGGCCCTCAATCCTCCACCTTC.

The rearrangement joins TRBV6-5 to TRBJ1-1, with a weak D call TRBD1 (6 bases). Looked up from germline, CDR1 is MNHEY and CDR2 is SVGAGI. Between the trimmed V and J ends, which lost 2 bases and 1 base, there was a span of 8 bases. This CDR3 spans 14 amino acids. The chain's CDR3 is CASSYLTGNTEAFF. The CDR3 DNA sequence: TGTGCCAGCAGTTACCTGACAGGGAACACTGAAGCTTTCTTT.

This clone has a single count. V usage is TRBV28 and J usage is TRBJ1-2; D uncertain. CDR1 is MDHEN, CDR2 SYDVKM, per germline. The CDR3 runs 12 residues. The V end was cut by 7 bases, the J end by 3 bases, with 9 bases between. CDR3 bases: TGTGCCAGCATTGACGACTACTATGGCTACACCTTC. Its translation: CASIDDYYGYTF.

The DNA of the CDR3 is TGTGCCAGCAGCTTAGATCAGGGAACCTATAACTATGGCTACACCTTC. It translates to CASSLDQGTYNYGYTF. The V call is TRBV7-3, the J call TRBJ1-2, with D possibly matching TRBD1 (5 bases). The V end was cut by 2 bases, the J end by 1 base, with 14 bases between. The CDR3 totals 16 residues. CDR1 and CDR2 from the germline V gene are SGHTA and FQGTGA.

The chain recombines TRBV4-2 with TRBJ2-5, with 15 bases identical to TRBD2. CDR1 is LGHNA, CDR2 YNFKEQ, per germline. The CDR3 loop spans 16 amino acids. V dropped 4 bases and J dropped 1; count of bases not matched to a gene: 1. As DNA, the CDR3 is TGTGCCAGCAGCCGGACTAGCGGGGGGGCCCAAGAGACCCAGTACTTC. Encoded protein: CASSRTSGGAQETQYF.

J is TRBJ1-2 and V is TRBV5-6, with no clear D. Germline assignment: CDR1 SGHDT and CDR2 YYEEEE. V lost 0 bases to trimming and J lost 6 bases, with 12 bases between them. This CDR3 spans 14 amino acids. The CDR3 DNA reads TGTGCCAGCAGCTTGGCCGAGGGATTCGATGGCTACACCTTC. Translated: CASSLAEGFDGYTF.